One and the same sample provided the 25 T cell receptor beta chains below, sequenced in a study of cytomegalovirus exposure and HLA in healthy donors. With 60 Vbeta and 13 Jbeta primers, the PCR was carried out. This table comes from immunoSEQ multiplex PCR, and its TCRdb copy is limited to in-frame clones, with some not included. The data contain over 40,000 clones, about 85% of them singletons. Material for sequencing was PBMCs. The receptor source for this set is a woman aged 40 to 50 in good health and CMV-seropositive.

This chain connects TRBV11-2 to TRBJ2-7; maybe TRBD1 (5 bases). Deletions cut 5 bases from V and 0 bases from J, with 14 bases between. The CDR3 covers 15 residues. In germline, CDR1 is SGHAT, CDR2 FQNNGV. The CDR3 region is CASSQAWGSSYEQYF. CDR3 DNA: TGTGCCAGCAGCCAAGCGTGGGGCAGCTCCTACGAGCAGTACTTC.

The chain combines TRBV2 with TRBJ2-6, with D perhaps matching TRBD1 (6 bases). Per the germline V gene, CDR1 is SNHLY and CDR2 is FYNNEI. The CDR3 has 16 amino acids. Trimming took 7 bases from V and 4 from J, leaving 17 bases between them. The CDR3 sequence: CASIMKTGSGANVLTF. CDR3 DNA sequence: TGTGCCAGCATAATGAAAACAGGGTCCGGGGCCAACGTCCTGACTTTC. Together with reference TRBV2 and TRBJ2-6, the CDR3 gives the full variable domain: EPEVTQTPSHQVTQMGQEVILRCVPISNHLYFYWYRQILGQKVEFLVSFYNNEISEKSEIFDDQFSVERPDGSNFTLKIRSTKLEDSAMYFCASIMKTGSGANVLTFGAGSRLTVL.

This chain links TRBV14 with TRBJ1-2, with a possible D match to TRBD1 (5 bases). The CDR3 sequence is 11 residues long. V dropped 8 bases and J dropped 2 bases, with 6 bases sitting between them. Per germline, CDR1 SGHDN and CDR2 FVKESK. Written as DNA, the CDR3 is TGTGCCAGCGGGGGGAACTATGGCTACACCTTC. Translation gives CASGGNYGYTF. The full variable domain, its missing parts supplied by reference TRBV14 and TRBJ1-2, is EAGVTQFPSHSVIEKGQTVTLRCDPISGHDNLYWYRRVMGKEIKFLLHFVKESKQDESGMPNNRFLAERTGGTYSTLKVQPAELEDSGVYFCASGGNYGYTFGSGTRLTVV.

This chain joins TRBV7-9 and TRBJ2-3; the match to TRBD2 covers 9 bases. With V trimmed by 4 bases and J by 0 bases, 5 bases remained unmatched. This CDR3 has 16 amino acids. Germline loops: CDR1 SEHNR, CDR2 FQNEAQ (reference sequence). The CDR3 is CASSSMGLASTDTQYF. CDR3 coding DNA: TGTGCCAGCAGCTCGATGGGACTAGCCAGCACAGATACGCAGTATTTT. The whole variable domain, filled in from reference TRBV7-9 and TRBJ2-3, reads DTGVSQNPRHKITKRGQNVTFRCDPISEHNRLYWYRQTLGQGPEFLTYFQNEAQLEKSRLLSDRFSAERPKGSFSTLEIQRTEQGDSAMYLCASSSMGLASTDTQYFGPGTRLTVL.

CDR3 protein: CASSVRQGNQPQHF. CDR3 DNA: TGTGCCAGCAGTGTTCGACAGGGCAATCAGCCCCAGCATTTT. The J gene is TRBJ1-5, the V gene TRBV6-1; D possibly corresponds to TRBD1 (6 bases). The CDR3 has 14 amino acids. CDR1 is MNHNS, CDR2 SASEGT, per germline. The V end was cut by 4 bases, the J end by 2 bases, with 9 bases between.

The chain links TRBV10-2 to TRBJ1-2; TRBD1 matches 7 bases. Trimming took 7 bases from V and 4 from J; bases not matched to a gene: 9. The length of the CDR3 is 14 residues. The germline CDR1 and CDR2 sequences are WSHSY and SAAADI. The CDR3 is CASMQQGNLYGYTF. Here the CDR3 DNA reads TGCGCCAGCATGCAACAGGGGAACCTCTATGGCTACACCTTC.

This rearrangement joins TRBV19 to TRBJ2-5, with a weak D call TRBD2 (5 bases). The DNA end favors TRBJ2-7, so the J call may be wrong. Looked up from germline, CDR1 is LNHDA and CDR2 is SQIVND (reference sequence). The length of the CDR3 is 13 residues. CDR3 loop: CASNLRGNYEQYF. In DNA, the CDR3 is TGTGCCAGTAACCTCCGGGGAAATTACGAGCAGTACTTC.

This clone was seen a handful of times. The rearrangement joins TRBV10-1 to TRBJ2-7, with 9 bases matching TRBD1. CDR1 WNHNN and CDR2 SYGVQD come from the germline V gene (reference sequence). V trimming: 10 bases; J trimming: 4 bases; junction bases outside the gene matches: 8. This CDR3 comprises 13 residues. The CDR3 here is CAITPGQGYEQYF. The CDR3 DNA follows: TGCGCCATTACACCGGGACAGGGTTACGAGCAGTACTTC.

DNA of the CDR3: TGTGCCAGCAGCCAGGCTAGCGGGGGTGTCCCGTACGAGCAGTACTTC. Protein product: CASSQASGGVPYEQYF. The V gene is TRBV28, the J gene TRBJ2-7; 10 positions agree with TRBD2. Per germline, CDR1 MDHEN and CDR2 SYDVKM. The CDR3 runs 16 residues. V lost 6 bases and J lost 4; bases outside the gene matches: 12.

This chain links TRBV28 with TRBJ2-7, with D perhaps matching TRBD1 (5 bases). CDR1 and CDR2 (germline): MDHEN, SYDVKM. The CDR3 consists of 13 residues. V was trimmed by 2 bases and J by 2 bases, leaving 7 bases between them. The CDR3, as DNA: TGTGCCAGCAGTTTAACAGGAACCTACGAGCAGTACTTC. Its translation: CASSLTGTYEQYF.

The V and J genes are TRBV10-2 and TRBJ1-5; 9 positions agree with TRBD1. Germline CDR1 WSHSY, CDR2 SAAADI. The CDR3 has 14 amino acids. J was trimmed by 3 bases and V by 10 bases; bases with no gene match: 7. CDR3 loop: CATRDRALNQPQHF. For the CDR3, the DNA is TGCGCCACCCGGGACAGGGCCCTCAATCAGCCCCAGCATTTT.

V is TRBV5-1 and J is TRBJ2-5, with a weak D call TRBD2 (6 bases). The CDR3 runs 15 residues. Between the trimmed V and J ends, which lost 1 base and 2 bases, there was a span of 12 bases. In germline, CDR1 is SGHRS, CDR2 YFSETQ. The CDR3, as DNA: TGCGCCAGCAGCTTGTTACGGGGGAGTCAAGAGACCCAGTACTTC. As protein: CASSLLRGSQETQYF.

This clone has more than one count but fewer than ten. The chain is built from TRBV7-2 and TRBJ2-3, with 12 bases fitting TRBD2. This CDR3 region has 16 residues. Germline V gives CDR1 SGHTA, CDR2 FQGNSA. The V and J ends lost 5 bases and 4 bases, in that order; junction bases with no gene match: 7. CDR3 sequence (DNA): TGTGCCAGCAGCGTGCTAGCGGGGGGGCAGTCAGATACGCAGTATTTT. It codes for CASSVLAGGQSDTQYF.

The V and J genes are TRBV19 and TRBJ2-7; D ambiguous. Germline V CDR1 and CDR2: LNHDA, SQIVND (reference sequence). V was trimmed by 3 bases and J by 6 bases, leaving 15 bases between them. The CDR3 is made up of 14 amino acids. The chain's CDR3 is CASSISSSGLEQYF. The CDR3 DNA reads as TGTGCCAGTAGTATTTCTAGTTCGGGTCTCGAGCAGTACTTC.

This clone appeared a single time. The chain's CDR3 is CASMAGDRGYTF. Written as DNA, the CDR3 is TGTGCCAGCATGGCAGGGGATCGTGGCTACACCTTC. The rearrangement joins TRBV28 to TRBJ1-2, with D perhaps matching TRBD1 (6 bases). Germline V gives CDR1 MDHEN, CDR2 SYDVKM. The CDR3 sequence is 12 residues long. The V end lost 7 bases, the J end lost 7 bases, and 13 bases lay between the germline ends.

Note on this clone: One junction end disagrees with the germline gene, perhaps due to a read error. The chain uses TRBV7-7 and TRBJ2-5; 8 bases are shared with TRBD2. Germline CDR1 SSHAT, CDR2 FNYEAQ (reference sequence). The CDR3 is 15 amino acids. Here the CDR3 DNA reads TGTGCTAGCAGTCGTCGAACTAGCGGTAGTGAGACCCAGTACTTC. Amino acid sequence: CASSRRTSGSETQYF.

The chain has TRBV11-2 and TRBJ2-7; a weak D match, TRBD2 (6 bases). The V gene's germline CDR1 is SGHAT and CDR2 FQNNGV. V was clipped by 4 bases and J by 6 bases, with 13 bases between them. This CDR3 has 13 residues. The CDR3 spells CASSSPPAGEQYF. Here the CDR3 DNA reads TGTGCCAGCAGCTCGCCCCCAGCGGGCGAGCAGTACTTC.

This chain links TRBV27 with TRBJ1-1; D call uncertain. Germline V gene lookup returns CDR1 MNHEY and CDR2 SMNVEV (reference sequence). V was shortened by 3 bases and J by 1 base, with 6 bases between the two germline ends. This CDR3 contains 13 residues. The CDR3 loop reads CASSLKQNTEAFF. In nucleotides, the CDR3 is TGTGCCAGCAGTTTGAAACAGAACACTGAAGCTTTCTTT.

The chain joins TRBV6-1 to TRBJ2-3; 12 bases are a match to TRBD2. CDR1 is MNHNS and CDR2 is SASEGT in the germline V gene. The CDR3 sequence is 19 residues long. J was trimmed by 6 bases and V by 2 bases; bases with no gene match: 15. CDR3 DNA: TGTGCCAGCAGTGAATTTGTGGTGGCTGGCCTAGCGGGAGGGGATACGCAGTATTTT. This encodes CASSEFVVAGLAGGDTQYF.

This sequence joins TRBV12-5 and TRBJ2-3; 7 nucleotides align to TRBD2. CDR1 LGHNT and CDR2 FRNRAP come from the germline V gene. The CDR3 totals 18 residues. V lost 7 bases to trimming and J lost 3 bases; unmatched junction nucleotides: 19. In nucleotides, the CDR3 is TGTGCTAGTGCCCTGGTCGGGGGGAATAGCGGGTCTACAGATACGCAGTATTTT. This gives the protein CASALVGGNSGSTDTQYF.

For the CDR3, the DNA is TGTGCCAGCAGCCCCGCTGGGAGTGGCTACACCTTC. Protein product: CASSPAGSGYTF. This rearrangement joins TRBV6-6 to TRBJ1-2; D is unclear. This CDR3 spans 12 amino acids. CDR1 MNHNY and CDR2 SVGAGI come from the germline V gene (reference sequence). Trimming stripped 6 bases from V and 7 bases from J, with 12 bases between.

V and J are TRBV6-5 and TRBJ1-1, with TRBD1 matching over 8 bases. The V gene's germline CDR1 is MNHEY and CDR2 SVGAGI. The CDR3 has 14 residues. Trimming took 6 bases from V and 3 from J; bases not matched to a gene: 6. CDR3 DNA sequence: TGTGCCAGCAGCTCTACGGACAGGGACACTGAAGCTTTCTTT. Translation: CASSSTDRDTEAFF.

The V gene is TRBV6-5, the J gene TRBJ1-2; TRBD1 is a possible D gene (5 bases). Germline CDR1 is MNHEY and CDR2 is SVGAGI. V was cut by 2 bases and J by 11 bases, with 9 bases left in between. The CDR3 loop spans 11 amino acids. The CDR3 sequence is CASSYGREYTF. The CDR3 coding sequence is TGTGCCAGCAGTTACGGCAGGGAATACACCTTC.

The chain couples TRBV15 to TRBJ1-4; a weak D match, TRBD1 (6 bases). Germline CDR1 LNHNV, CDR2 YYDKDF (reference sequence). Trimming shortened V by 3 bases and J by 4 bases, and 9 bases separated the two germline ends. The CDR3 length is 14 residues. CDR3: CATSRTGYNEKLFF. For the CDR3, the DNA is TGTGCCACCAGCAGGACAGGTTATAATGAAAAACTGTTTTTT.

The V gene is TRBV6-4, the J gene TRBJ2-1; 11 nucleotides match TRBD2. The CDR3 is 19 residues long. V shed 4 bases and J 10 bases; nucleotides not matched to a gene: 21. Germline values: CDR1 MRHNA, CDR2 SNTAGT. This chain's CDR3 is CASSARTLTTSGVQGEQFF. DNA for the CDR3: TGTGCCAGCAGTGCCCGAACATTAACGACTAGCGGGGTTCAGGGCGAGCAGTTCTTC.